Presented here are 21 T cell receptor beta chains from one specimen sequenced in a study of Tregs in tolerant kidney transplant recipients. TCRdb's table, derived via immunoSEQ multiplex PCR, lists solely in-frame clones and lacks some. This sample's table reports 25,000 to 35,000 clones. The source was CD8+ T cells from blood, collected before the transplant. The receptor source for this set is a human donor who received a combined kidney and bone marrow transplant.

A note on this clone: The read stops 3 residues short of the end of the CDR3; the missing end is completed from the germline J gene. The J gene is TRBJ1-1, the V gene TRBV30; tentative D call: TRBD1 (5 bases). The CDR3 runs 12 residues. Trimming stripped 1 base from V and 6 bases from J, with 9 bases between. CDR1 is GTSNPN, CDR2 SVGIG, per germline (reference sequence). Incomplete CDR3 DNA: TGTGCCTGGAGTGCCCAGGGATCTGAA. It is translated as CAWSAQGSE. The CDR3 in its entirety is CAWSAQGSEAFF.

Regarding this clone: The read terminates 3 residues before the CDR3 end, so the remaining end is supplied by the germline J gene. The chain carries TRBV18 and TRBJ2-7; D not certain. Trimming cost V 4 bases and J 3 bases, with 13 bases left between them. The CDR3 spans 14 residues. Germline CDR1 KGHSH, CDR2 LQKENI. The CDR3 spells CASSLPGMDYEQYF. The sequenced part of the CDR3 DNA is TGTGCCAGCTCACTACCGGGCATGGACTACGAG.

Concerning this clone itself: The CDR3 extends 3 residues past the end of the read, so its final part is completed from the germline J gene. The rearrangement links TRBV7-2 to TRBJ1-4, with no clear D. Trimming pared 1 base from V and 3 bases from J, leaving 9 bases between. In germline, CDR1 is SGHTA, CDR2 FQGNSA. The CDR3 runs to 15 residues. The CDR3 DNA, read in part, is TGTGCCAGCAGCTTAGTTGGCAGGCCTAATGAAAAA. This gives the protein CASSLVGRPNEK. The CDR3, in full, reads CASSLVGRPNEKLFF.

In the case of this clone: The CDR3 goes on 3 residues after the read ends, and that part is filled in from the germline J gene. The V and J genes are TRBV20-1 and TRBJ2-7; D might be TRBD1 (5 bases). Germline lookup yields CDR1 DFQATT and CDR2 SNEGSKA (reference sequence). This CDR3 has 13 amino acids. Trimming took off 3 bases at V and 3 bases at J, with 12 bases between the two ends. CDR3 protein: CSASQTDSYEQYF. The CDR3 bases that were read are TGCAGTGCTAGCCAAACCGACAGCTACGAG.

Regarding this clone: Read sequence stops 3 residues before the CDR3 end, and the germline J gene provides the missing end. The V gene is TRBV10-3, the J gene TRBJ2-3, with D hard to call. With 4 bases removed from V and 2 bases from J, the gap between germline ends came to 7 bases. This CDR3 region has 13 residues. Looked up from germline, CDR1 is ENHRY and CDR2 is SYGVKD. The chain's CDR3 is CAISGTNTDTQYF. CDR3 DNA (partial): TGTGCCATCAGTGGCACTAACACAGATACG.

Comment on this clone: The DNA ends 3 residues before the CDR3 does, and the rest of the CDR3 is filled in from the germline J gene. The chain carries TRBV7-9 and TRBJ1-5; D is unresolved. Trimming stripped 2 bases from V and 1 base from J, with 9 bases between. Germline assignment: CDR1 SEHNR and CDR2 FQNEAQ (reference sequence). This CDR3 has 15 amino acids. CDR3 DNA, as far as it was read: TGTGCCAGCAGCTTATATACGGGGAGCAATCAGCCC. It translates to CASSLYTGSNQP. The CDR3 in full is CASSLYTGSNQPQHF.

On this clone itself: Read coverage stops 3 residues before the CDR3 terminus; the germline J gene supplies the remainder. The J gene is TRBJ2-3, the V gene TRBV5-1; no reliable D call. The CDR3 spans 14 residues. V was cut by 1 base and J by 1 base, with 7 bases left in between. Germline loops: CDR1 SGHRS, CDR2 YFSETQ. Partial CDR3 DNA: TGCGCCAGCAGCTTGCGTACAGGCACAGATACG. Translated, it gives CASSLRTGTDT. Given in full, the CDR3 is CASSLRTGTDTQYF.

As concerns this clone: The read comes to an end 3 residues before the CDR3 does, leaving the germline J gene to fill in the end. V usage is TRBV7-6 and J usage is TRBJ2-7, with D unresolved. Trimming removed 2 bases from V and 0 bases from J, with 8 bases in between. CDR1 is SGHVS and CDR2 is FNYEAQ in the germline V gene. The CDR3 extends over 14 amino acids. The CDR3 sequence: CASSLSTSSYEQYF. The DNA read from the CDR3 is TGTGCCAGCAGCTTAAGTACAAGCTCCTACGAG.

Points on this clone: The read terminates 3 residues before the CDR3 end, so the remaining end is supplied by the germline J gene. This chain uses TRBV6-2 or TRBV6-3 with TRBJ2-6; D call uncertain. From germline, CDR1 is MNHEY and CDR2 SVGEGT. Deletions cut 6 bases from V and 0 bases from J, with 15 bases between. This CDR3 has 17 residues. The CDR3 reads CASSPRPGHSGANVLTF. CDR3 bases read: TGTGCCAGCAGCCCCCGCCCTGGGCACTCTGGGGCCAACGTC.

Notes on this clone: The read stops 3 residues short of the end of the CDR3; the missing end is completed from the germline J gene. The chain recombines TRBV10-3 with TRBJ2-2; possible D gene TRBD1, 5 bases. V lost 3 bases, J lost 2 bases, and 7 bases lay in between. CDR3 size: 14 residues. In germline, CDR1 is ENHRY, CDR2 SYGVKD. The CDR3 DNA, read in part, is TGTGCCATCAGTGACAGGGTCAACACCGGGGAG. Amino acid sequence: CAISDRVNTGE. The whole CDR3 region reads CAISDRVNTGELFF.

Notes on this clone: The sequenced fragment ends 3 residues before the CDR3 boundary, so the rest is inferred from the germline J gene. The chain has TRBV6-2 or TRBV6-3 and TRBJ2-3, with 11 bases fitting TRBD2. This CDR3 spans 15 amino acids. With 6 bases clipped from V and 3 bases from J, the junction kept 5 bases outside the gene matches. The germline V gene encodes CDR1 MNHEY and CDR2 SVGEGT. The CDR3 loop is CASSFSGRETDTQYF. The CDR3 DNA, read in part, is TGTGCCAGCAGCTTTAGCGGGAGGGAGACAGATACG.

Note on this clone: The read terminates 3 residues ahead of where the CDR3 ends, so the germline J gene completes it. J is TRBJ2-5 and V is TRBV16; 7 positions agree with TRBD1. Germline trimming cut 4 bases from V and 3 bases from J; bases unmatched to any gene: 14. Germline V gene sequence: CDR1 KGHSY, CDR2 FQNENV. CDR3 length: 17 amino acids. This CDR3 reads CASSPPWQGDLEETQYF. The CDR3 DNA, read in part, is TGTGCCAGCAGCCCCCCGTGGCAGGGGGATTTGGAAGAGACC.

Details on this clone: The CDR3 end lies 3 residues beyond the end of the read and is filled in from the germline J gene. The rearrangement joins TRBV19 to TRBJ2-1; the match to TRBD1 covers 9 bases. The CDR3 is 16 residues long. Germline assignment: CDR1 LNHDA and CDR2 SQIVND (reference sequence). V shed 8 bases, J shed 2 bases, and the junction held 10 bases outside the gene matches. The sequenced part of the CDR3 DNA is TGTGCCAGTGGAGGGACAGGGATCACCCCCTACAATGAG. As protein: CASGGTGITPYNE. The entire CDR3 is CASGGTGITPYNEQFF.

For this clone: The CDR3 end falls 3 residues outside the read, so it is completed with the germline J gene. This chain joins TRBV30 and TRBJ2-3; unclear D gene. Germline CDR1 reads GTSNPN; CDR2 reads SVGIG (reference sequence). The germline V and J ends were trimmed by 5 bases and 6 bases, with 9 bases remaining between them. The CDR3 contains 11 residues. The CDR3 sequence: CAWGPGDTQYF. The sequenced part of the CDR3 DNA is TGTGCCTGGGGCCCCGGGGATACG. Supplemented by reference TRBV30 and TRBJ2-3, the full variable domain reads SQTIHQWPATLVQPVGSPLSLECTVEGTSNPNLYWYRQAAGRGLQLLFYSVGIGQISSEVPQNLSASRPQDRQFILSSKKLLLSDSGFYLCAWGPGDTQYFGPGTRLTVL.

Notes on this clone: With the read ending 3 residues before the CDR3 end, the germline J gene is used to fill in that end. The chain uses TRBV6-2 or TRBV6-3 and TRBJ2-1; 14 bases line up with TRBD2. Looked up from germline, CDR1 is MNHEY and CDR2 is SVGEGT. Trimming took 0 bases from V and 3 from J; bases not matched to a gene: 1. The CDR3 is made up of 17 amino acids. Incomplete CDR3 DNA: TGTGCCAGCAGTTACTCGGGACTAGCGGGGGTCTACAATGAG. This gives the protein CASSYSGLAGVYNE. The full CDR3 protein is CASSYSGLAGVYNEQFF.

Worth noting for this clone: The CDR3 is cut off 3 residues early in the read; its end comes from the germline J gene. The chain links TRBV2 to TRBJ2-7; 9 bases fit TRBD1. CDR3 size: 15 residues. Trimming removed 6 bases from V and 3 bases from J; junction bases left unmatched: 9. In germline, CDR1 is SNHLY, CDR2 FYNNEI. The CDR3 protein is CASRGTGIDFYEQYF. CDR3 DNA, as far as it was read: TGTGCCAGCAGGGGGACAGGGATTGATTTCTACGAG.

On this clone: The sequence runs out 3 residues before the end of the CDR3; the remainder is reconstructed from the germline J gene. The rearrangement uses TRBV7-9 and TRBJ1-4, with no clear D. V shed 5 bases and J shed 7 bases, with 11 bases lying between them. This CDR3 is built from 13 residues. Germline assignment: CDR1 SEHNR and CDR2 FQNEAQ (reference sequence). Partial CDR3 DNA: TGTGCCAGCAGCCTCGGTAGTCCTGAAAAA. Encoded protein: CASSLGSPEK. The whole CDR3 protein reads CASSLGSPEKLFF.

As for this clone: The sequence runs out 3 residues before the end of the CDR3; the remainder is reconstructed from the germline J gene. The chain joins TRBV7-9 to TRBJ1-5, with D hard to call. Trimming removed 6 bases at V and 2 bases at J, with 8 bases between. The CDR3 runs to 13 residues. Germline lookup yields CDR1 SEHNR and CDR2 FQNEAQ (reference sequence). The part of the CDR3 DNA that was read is TGTGCCAGCAGTTCCGGGGGCAATCAGCCC. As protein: CASSSGGNQP. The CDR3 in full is CASSSGGNQPQHF.

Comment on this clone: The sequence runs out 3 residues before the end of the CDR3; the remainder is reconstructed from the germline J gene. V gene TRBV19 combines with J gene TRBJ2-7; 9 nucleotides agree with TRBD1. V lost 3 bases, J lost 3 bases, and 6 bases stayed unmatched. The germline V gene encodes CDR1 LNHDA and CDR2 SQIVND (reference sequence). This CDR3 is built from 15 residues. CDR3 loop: CASSIVAGQGYEQYF. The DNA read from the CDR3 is TGTGCCAGTAGTATCGTCGCGGGACAGGGCTACGAG.

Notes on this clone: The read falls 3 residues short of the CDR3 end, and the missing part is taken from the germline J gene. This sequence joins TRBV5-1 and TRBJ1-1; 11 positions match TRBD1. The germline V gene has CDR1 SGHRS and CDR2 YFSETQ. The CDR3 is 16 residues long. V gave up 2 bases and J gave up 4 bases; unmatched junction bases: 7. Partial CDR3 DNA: TGCGCCAGCAGCTTAACCGGGACAGGGGGGCGCACTGAA. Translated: CASSLTGTGGRTE. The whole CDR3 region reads CASSLTGTGGRTEAFF.

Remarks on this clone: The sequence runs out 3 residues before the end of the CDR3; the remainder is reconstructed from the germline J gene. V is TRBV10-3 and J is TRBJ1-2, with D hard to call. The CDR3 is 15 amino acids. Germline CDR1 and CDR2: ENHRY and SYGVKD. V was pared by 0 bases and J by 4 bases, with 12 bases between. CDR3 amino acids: CAISESSQSIYGYTF. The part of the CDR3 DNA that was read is TGTGCCATCAGTGAGTCTTCACAGTCGATCTATGGC.